The rows below give T cell receptor beta chains drawn from one sample of a study of shared clonotypes between healthy human individuals. Sequenced by immunoSEQ multiplex PCR; TCRdb stores in-frame clones only, minus some. The table records over a million clones, about 96% of them present only once. Sequenced sample: naive CD4+ T cells sorted from blood. All receptors derive from a man in his thirties or forties in good health. CDR3s include the opening cysteine and the closing phenylalanine or tryptophan. The D gene is left open where the match is weak. Rows give clone size only sometimes, using once, few, many, or a class for an expanded clone.

D gene	clone size	V gene	J gene	CDR3 protein	CDR3 DNA
.	.	TRBV28	TRBJ1-5	CASSLWRGTGNQPQHF	TGTGCCAGCAGTTTATGGAGAGGGACGGGCAATCAGCCCCAGCATTTT
.	.	TRBV30	TRBJ1-1	CAWSVYAGTNTEAFF	TGTGCCTGGAGTGTATACGCAGGTACGAACACTGAAGCTTTCTTT
.	.	TRBV2	TRBJ1-3	CASSDQGRTIYF	TGTGCCAGCAGTGACCAGGGCCGCACCATATATTTT
.	.	TRBV5-1	TRBJ2-7	CASSMTGAYEQYF	TGCGCCAGCAGCATGACAGGAGCCTACGAGCAGTACTTC
TRBD1	.	TRBV14	TRBJ2-1	CASSSRDRPYNEQFF	TGTGCCAGCAGCTCCCGGGACAGACCATACAATGAGCAGTTCTTC
.	.	TRBV2	TRBJ2-6	CARGPSGANVLTF	TGTGCCAGAGGGCCCTCTGGGGCCAACGTCCTGACTTTC
TRBD2	.	TRBV9	TRBJ2-3	CASSVGERELRSTDTQYF	TGTGCCAGCAGCGTGGGCGAGCGGGAGTTGCGAAGCACAGATACGCAGTATTTT
.	.	TRBV21-1	TRBJ2-5	CASSKALQPQLGKETQYF	TGTGCCAGCAGCAAAGCTCTACAACCCCAACTAGGTAAAGAGACCCAGTACTTC
TRBD2	.	TRBV5-1	TRBJ2-5	CASSTQGLAGETQYF	TGCGCCAGCAGCACCCAGGGACTAGCCGGGGAGACCCAGTACTTC
TRBD1	.	TRBV28	TRBJ2-7	CASSPSGQDLDEQYF	TGTGCCAGCAGTCCCTCGGGACAGGACTTGGACGAGCAGTACTTC
.	.	TRBV7-9	TRBJ1-1	CASSSGGLVAAFF	TGTGCCAGCAGCTCCGGGGGTTTGGTCGCTGCTTTCTTT
.	.	TRBV7-9	TRBJ1-1	CASSLAGLVEAFF	TGTGCCAGCAGCTTGGCAGGGCTGGTTGAAGCTTTCTTT
.	.	TRBV4-1	TRBJ2-1	CASSQEDRQPYNEQFF	TGCGCCAGCAGCCAGGAGGACAGACAACCTTACAATGAGCAGTTCTTC
.	.	TRBV30	TRBJ2-3	CAWVNSRTQYF	TGTGCCTGGGTCAATAGCCGAACGCAGTATTTT
TRBD1	.	TRBV5-6	TRBJ1-6	CASSLAGTGNSPLHF	TGTGCCAGCAGCCTAGCCGGGACAGGGAATTCACCCCTCCACTTT
.	.	TRBV2	TRBJ2-5	CASSESPTTETQYF	TGTGCCAGCAGTGAAAGTCCCACTACGGAGACCCAGTACTTC
.	.	TRBV5-1	TRBJ2-2	CASSLYGGVGPGELFF	TGCGCCAGCAGCTTGTACGGGGGAGTGGGTCCCGGGGAGCTGTTTTTT
.	.	TRBV10-2	TRBJ2-5	CASSDLEGTETQYF	TGCGCCAGCAGTGATCTGGAGGGCACAGAGACCCAGTACTTC
.	.	TRBV12-5	TRBJ2-3	CASGLVLSNSPPDTQYF	TGTGCTAGTGGTTTGGTACTAAGTAATAGTCCCCCAGATACGCAGTATTTT
.	.	TRBV5-1	TRBJ1-4	CASSRAPGTRSNEKLFF	TGCGCCAGCAGCCGGGCTCCCGGGACAAGGTCTAATGAAAAACTGTTTTTT
TRBD2	once	TRBV27	TRBJ2-5	CASSIIRTSGSQETQYF	TGTGCCAGCAGTATAATTAGGACTAGCGGGAGTCAAGAGACCCAGTACTTC
TRBD2	few	TRBV7-7	TRBJ2-3	CASSPGGLAGIGTDTQYF	TGTGCTAGCAGCCCAGGGGGACTAGCGGGAATCGGGACAGATACGCAGTATTTT
.	.	TRBV4-3	TRBJ2-7	CASSQDSNSGEYEQYF	TGCGCCAGCAGCCAAGATTCCAACTCAGGGGAATACGAGCAGTACTTC
.	.	TRBV30	TRBJ1-3	CAWSSLNSGNTIYF	TGTGCCTGGAGCTCGTTGAACTCTGGAAACACCATATATTTT
.	once	TRBV19	TRBJ2-1	CASSHGRERRNEQFF	TGTGCCAGTAGTCATGGCCGTGAAAGGCGCAATGAGCAGTTCTTC
.	.	TRBV28	TRBJ1-2	CASSLIPDYGYTF	TGTGCCAGCAGTTTAATCCCTGACTATGGCTACACCTTC
.	.	TRBV4-3	TRBJ2-1	CASSQDLEGHNEQFF	TGCGCCAGCAGCCAAGATCTCGAGGGTCACAATGAGCAGTTCTTC
.	.	TRBV5-1	TRBJ1-1	CASSDTGLQNTEAFF	TGCGCCAGCAGCGATACGGGACTCCAGAACACTGAAGCTTTCTTT
.	once	TRBV5-1	TRBJ2-1	CASSLDIADSYNEQFF	TGCGCCAGCAGCTTGGATATAGCGGACTCCTACAATGAGCAGTTCTTC
.	.	TRBV9	TRBJ2-7	CASSVERVGYEQYF	TGTGCCAGCAGCGTAGAGAGGGTTGGGTACGAGCAGTACTTC
TRBD1	.	TRBV6-1	TRBJ2-7	CASSDRDRYSYEQYF	TGTGCCAGCAGTGACCGGGACAGATACTCCTACGAGCAGTACTTC
.	.	TRBV5-6	TRBJ2-2	CASSLSPRAGELFF	TGTGCCAGCAGCTTGAGTCCGAGGGCCGGGGAGCTGTTTTTT
TRBD2	.	TRBV7-9	TRBJ2-3	CASTIAGGTDTQYF	TGTGCCAGCACAATAGCGGGAGGGACAGATACGCAGTATTTT
.	.	TRBV10-3	TRBJ1-4	CAISESKAGRREKLFF	TGTGCCATCAGTGAGTCGAAGGCAGGGAGACGAGAAAAACTGTTTTTT
.	.	TRBV25-1	TRBJ2-3	CASSFEDLTATQYF	TGTGCCAGCAGTTTTGAGGACTTGACGGCGACGCAGTATTTT
TRBD1	.	TRBV6-1	TRBJ2-7	CASRIQGAPSYEQYF	TGTGCCAGCAGGATCCAGGGGGCTCCTTCCTACGAGCAGTACTTC
.	once	TRBV10-3	TRBJ2-1	CAISWGSANAKNEQFF	TGTGCCATCAGCTGGGGGAGCGCCAATGCCAAGAATGAGCAGTTCTTC
TRBD1	once	TRBV5-4	TRBJ1-2	CASSLGTGGAYGYTF	TGTGCCAGCAGCCTAGGGACAGGGGGCGCCTATGGCTACACCTTC
TRBD1	.	TRBV5-5	TRBJ2-3	CASSLPQGADTQYF	TGTGCCAGCAGCTTGCCACAGGGGGCGGATACGCAGTATTTT
.	.	TRBV6-5	TRBJ1-1	CASSRLGQYTEAFF	TGTGCCAGCAGCCGATTAGGACAGTACACTGAAGCTTTCTTT
.	.	TRBV7-8	TRBJ1-2	CASSPDRNYGYTF	TGTGCCAGCAGCCCCGACAGAAACTATGGCTACACCTTC
TRBD1	.	TRBV9	TRBJ1-2	CASSVSGTEYGYTF	TGTGCCAGCAGCGTTTCCGGGACAGAATATGGCTACACCTTC
.	.	TRBV9	TRBJ2-5	CASSVGHQETQYF	TGTGCCAGCAGCGTAGGACACCAAGAGACCCAGTACTTC
TRBD2	.	TRBV15	TRBJ2-7	CATSRAGGSSYEQYF	TGTGCCACCAGCAGAGCCGGCGGGAGCTCCTACGAGCAGTACTTC
TRBD1	.	TRBV4-2	TRBJ1-5	CASSQGRDSFQPQHF	TGTGCCAGCAGCCAAGGCCGGGACAGCTTTCAGCCCCAGCATTTT
.	.	TRBV28	TRBJ1-5	CASSIPGFVQPQHF	TGTGCCAGCAGTATTCCAGGGTTCGTTCAGCCCCAGCATTTT
.	.	TRBV11-2	TRBJ2-7	CASSLAGHLNEQYF	TGTGCCAGCAGCTTAGCTGGACATCTGAACGAGCAGTACTTC
.	.	TRBV7-9	TRBJ2-4	CASSFRARDNIQYF	TGTGCCAGCAGCTTTCGGGCTAGAGATAACATTCAGTACTTC
TRBD2	.	TRBV25-1	TRBJ2-5	CASSEFGATGGQETQYF	TGTGCCAGCAGTGAATTTGGGGCCACCGGGGGGCAAGAGACCCAGTACTTC
.	.	TRBV5-5	TRBJ2-7	CASSLNPGWDHEQYF	TGTGCCAGCAGCTTGAACCCCGGGTGGGACCACGAGCAGTACTTC
.	.	TRBV28	TRBJ2-5	CASKMVSRAQTQYF	TGTGCCAGCAAGATGGTTAGCAGGGCACAGACCCAGTACTTC
TRBD1	.	TRBV27	TRBJ1-2	CASRPSGGTRYGYTF	TGTGCCAGCAGGCCTTCAGGGGGCACAAGATATGGCTACACCTTC
.	.	TRBV7-6	TRBJ2-1	CASSLTQYSYNEQFF	TGTGCCAGCAGCTTAACTCAATACTCCTACAATGAGCAGTTCTTC